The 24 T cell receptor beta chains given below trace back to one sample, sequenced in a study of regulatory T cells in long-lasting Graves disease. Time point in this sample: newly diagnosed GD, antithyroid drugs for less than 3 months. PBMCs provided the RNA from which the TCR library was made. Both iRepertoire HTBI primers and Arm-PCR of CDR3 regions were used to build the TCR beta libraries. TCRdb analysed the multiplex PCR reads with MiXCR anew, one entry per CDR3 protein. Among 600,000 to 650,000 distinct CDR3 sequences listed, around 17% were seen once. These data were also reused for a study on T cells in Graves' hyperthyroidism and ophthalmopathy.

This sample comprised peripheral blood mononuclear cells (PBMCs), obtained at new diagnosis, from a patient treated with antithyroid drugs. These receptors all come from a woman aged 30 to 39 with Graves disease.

CDR3 bases: TGTGCCAGCAGCCCCACCCGGCACGAGCAGTACTTC. This codes for CASSPTRHEQYF. This chain connects TRBV14 to TRBJ2-7; D is undetermined. V lost 4 bases, J lost 5 bases, and 9 bases lay in between. The germline gives CDR1 SGHDN, CDR2 FVKESK. The length of the CDR3 is 12 residues.

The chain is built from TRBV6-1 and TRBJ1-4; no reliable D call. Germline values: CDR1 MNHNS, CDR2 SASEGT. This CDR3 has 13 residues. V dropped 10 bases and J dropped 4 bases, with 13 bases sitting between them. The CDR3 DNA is TGTGCCACAACGCCGGACTATAATGAAAAACTGTTTTTT. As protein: CATTPDYNEKLFF.

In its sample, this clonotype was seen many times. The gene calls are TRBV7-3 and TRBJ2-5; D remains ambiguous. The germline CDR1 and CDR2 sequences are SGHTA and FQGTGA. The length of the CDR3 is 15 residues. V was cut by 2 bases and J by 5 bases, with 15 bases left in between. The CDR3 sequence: CASSLLGQPVETQYF. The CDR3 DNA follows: TGTGCCAGCAGCTTACTAGGGCAGCCCGTCGAGACCCAGTACTTC.

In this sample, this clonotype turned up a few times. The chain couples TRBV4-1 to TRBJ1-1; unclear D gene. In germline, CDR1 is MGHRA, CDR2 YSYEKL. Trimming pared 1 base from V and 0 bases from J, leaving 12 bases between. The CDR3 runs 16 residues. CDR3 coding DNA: TGCGCCAGCAGCCAAGGTTGGGTTAGCGTGAACACTGAAGCTTTCTTT. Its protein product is CASSQGWVSVNTEAFF.

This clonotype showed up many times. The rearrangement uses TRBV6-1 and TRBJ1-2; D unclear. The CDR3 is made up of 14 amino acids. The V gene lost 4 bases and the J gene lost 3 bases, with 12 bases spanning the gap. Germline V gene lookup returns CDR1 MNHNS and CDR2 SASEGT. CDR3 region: CASSVNYGDYGYTF. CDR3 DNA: TGTGCCAGCAGTGTGAACTACGGGGACTATGGCTACACCTTC.

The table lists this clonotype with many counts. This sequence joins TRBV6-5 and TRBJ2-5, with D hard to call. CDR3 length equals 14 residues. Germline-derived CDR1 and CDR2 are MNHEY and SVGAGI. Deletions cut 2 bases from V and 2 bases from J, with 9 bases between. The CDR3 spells CASSYGGNQETQYF. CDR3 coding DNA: TGTGCCAGCAGTTACGGCGGTAATCAAGAGACCCAGTACTTC.

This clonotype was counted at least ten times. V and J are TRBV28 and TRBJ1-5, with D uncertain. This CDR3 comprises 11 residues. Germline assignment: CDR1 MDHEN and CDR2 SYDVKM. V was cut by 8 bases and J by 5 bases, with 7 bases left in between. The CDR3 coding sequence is TGTGCCAGCCGATCGGATCAGCCCCAGCATTTT. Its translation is CASRSDQPQHF.

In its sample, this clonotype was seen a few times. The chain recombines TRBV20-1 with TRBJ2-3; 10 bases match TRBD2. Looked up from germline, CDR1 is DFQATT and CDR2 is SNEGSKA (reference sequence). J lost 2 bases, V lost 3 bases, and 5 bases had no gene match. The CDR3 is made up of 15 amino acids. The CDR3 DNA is TGCAGTGCTAGTGGACTAGCGGCGAACACAGATACGCAGTATTTT. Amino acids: CSASGLAANTDTQYF.

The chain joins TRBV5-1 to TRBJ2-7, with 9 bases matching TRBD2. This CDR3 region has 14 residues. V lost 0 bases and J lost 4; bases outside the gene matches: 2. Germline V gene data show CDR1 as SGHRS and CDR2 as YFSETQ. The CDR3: CASSLVGLAYEQYF. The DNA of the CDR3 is TGCGCCAGCAGCTTGGTGGGACTAGCATACGAGCAGTACTTC.

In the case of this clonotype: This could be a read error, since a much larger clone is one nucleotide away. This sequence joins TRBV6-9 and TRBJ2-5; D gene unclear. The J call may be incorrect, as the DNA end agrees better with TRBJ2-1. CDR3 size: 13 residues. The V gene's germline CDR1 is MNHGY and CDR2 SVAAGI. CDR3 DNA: TGTACCAGCAGTTACTCCTTGGGTCGTGAGCAGTTCTTC. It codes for CTSSYSLGREQFF.

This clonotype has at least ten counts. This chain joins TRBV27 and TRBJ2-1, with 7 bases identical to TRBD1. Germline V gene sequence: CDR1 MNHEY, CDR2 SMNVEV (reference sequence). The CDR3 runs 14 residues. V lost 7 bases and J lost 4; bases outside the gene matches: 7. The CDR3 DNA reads TGTGCCAGCACTTTGGGACAGAGATACAATGAGCAGTTCTTC. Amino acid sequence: CASTLGQRYNEQFF.

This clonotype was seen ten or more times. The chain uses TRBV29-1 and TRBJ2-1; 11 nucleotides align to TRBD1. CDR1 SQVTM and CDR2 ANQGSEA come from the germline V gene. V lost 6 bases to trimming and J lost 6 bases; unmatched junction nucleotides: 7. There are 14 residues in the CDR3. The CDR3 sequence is CSVQIGTGGNEQFF. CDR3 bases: TGCAGCGTGCAAATCGGGACAGGGGGCAATGAGCAGTTCTTC.

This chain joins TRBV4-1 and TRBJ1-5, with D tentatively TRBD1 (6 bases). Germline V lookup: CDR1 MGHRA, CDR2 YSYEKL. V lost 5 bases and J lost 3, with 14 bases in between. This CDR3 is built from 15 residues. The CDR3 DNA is TGCGCCAGCAGCTATCTCGACAGGTCCAATCAGCCCCAGCATTTT. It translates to CASSYLDRSNQPQHF.

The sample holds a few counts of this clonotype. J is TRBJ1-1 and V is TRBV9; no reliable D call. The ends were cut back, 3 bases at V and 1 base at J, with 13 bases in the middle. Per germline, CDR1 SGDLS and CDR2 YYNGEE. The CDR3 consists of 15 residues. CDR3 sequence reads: CASSAGSDWNTEAFF. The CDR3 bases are TGTGCCAGCAGCGCTGGATCTGATTGGAACACTGAAGCTTTCTTT.

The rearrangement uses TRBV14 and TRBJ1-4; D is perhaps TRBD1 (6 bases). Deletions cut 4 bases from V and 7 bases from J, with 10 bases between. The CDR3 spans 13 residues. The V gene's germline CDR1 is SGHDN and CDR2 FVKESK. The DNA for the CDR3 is TGTGCCAGCAGCCCGAGGGGGGTTGAAAAACTGTTTTTT. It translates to CASSPRGVEKLFF.

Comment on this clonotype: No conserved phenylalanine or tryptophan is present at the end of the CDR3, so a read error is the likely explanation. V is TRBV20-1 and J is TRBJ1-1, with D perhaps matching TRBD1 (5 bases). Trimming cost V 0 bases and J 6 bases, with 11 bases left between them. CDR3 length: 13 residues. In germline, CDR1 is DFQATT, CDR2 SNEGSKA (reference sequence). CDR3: CSARDMRGPEAFL. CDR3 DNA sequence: TGCAGTGCTAGAGATATGCGGGGACCTGAAGCTTTCCTT.

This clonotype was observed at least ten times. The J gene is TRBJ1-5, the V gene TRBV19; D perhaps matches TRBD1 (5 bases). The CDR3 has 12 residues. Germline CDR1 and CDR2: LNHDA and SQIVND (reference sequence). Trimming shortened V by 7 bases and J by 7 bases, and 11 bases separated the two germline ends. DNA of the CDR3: TGTGCCAGTAACCAGGGCTGGCAGCCCCAGCATTTT. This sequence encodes CASNQGWQPQHF.

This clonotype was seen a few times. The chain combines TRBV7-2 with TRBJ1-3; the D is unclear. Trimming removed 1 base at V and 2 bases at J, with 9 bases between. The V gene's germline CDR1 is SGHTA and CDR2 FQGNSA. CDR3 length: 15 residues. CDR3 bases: TGTGCCAGCAGCTTAGTCCCTCAGCCTGGAAACACCATATATTTT. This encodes CASSLVPQPGNTIYF.

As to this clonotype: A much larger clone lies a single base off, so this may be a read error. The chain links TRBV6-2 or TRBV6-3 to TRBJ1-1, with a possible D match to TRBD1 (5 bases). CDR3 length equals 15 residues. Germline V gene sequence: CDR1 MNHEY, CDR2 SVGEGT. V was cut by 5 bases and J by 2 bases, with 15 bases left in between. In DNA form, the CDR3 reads TGTGCCAGCAGTGAAGATGGGACGTTAAACACTGAAGCTTTCTTT. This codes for CASSEDGTLNTEAFF.

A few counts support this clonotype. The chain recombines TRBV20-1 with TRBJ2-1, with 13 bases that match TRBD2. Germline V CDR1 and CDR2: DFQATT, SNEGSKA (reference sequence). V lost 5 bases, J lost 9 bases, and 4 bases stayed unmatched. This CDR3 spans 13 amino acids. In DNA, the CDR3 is TGCAGTGCTTCGACTAGCGGGAGGCTTGAGCAGTTCTTC. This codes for CSASTSGRLEQFF.

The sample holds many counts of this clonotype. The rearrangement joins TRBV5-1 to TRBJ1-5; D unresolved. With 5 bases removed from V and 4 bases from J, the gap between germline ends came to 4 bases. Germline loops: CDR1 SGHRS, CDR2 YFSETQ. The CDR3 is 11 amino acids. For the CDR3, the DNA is TGCGCCAGCAGGAGGAATCAGCCCCAGCATTTT. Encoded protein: CASRRNQPQHF.

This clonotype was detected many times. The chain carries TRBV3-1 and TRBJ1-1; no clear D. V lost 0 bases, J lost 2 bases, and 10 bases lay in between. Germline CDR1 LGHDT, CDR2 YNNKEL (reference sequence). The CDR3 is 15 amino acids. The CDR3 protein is CASSQERRRNTEAFF. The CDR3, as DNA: TGTGCCAGCAGCCAAGAGAGGCGGAGAAACACTGAAGCTTTCTTT.

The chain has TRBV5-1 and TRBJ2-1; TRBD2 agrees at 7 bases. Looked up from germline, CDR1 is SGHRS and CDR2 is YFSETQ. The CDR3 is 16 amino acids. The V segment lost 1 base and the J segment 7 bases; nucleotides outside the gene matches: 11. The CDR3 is CASSLIWAGRDNEQFF. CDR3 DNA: TGCGCCAGCAGCTTGATCTGGGCAGGGAGGGATAATGAGCAGTTCTTC. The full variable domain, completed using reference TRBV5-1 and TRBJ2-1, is KAGVTQTPRYLIKTRGQQVTLSCSPISGHRSVSWYQQTPGQGLQFLFEYFSETQRNKGNFPGRFSGRQFSNSRSEMNVSTLELGDSALYLCASSLIWAGRDNEQFFGPGTRLTVL.

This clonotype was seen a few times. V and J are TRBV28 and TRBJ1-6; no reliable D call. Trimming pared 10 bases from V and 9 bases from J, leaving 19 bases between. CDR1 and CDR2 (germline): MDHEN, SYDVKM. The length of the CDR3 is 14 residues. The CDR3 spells CATTAPGLVSPLHF. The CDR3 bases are TGTGCCACCACCGCGCCGGGTCTTGTTTCACCCCTCCACTTT.